This T cell receptor (beta chain) was recovered during a study of blood T cell repertoires in COVID-19. As for the study in general: Sites in the United States, Italy and Spain provided acute and convalescent COVID-19 samples.

Sequencing was performed with immunoSEQ multiplex PCR; in TCRdb, only in-frame clones are kept and a portion is missing. The table records under 130,000 clones, approximately 72% of them present only once. Trimming left V 6 bases short and J 4 bases short, with 13 bases between. From germline, CDR1 is MNHEY and CDR2 SVGAGI. The CDR3 consists of 15 residues. Material for sequencing was peripheral blood. The V gene is TRBV6-5, the J gene TRBJ2-6; D ambiguous. The receptor was isolated from a woman in her 70s with acute or convalescent COVID-19. CDR3: CASSYVDAGANVLTF. The CDR3 nucleotides are TGTGCCAGCAGCTATGTAGATGCCGGGGCCAACGTCCTGACTTTC.